Given below is one T cell receptor beta chain in context. Its antigen has not been determined. The data are from a study of monozygotic twins with inflammatory bowel disease (dated by TCRdb to the late 2010s). Some background on the complete study: In total, around 28 monozygotic twin pairs made up the full study: 19 Danish pairs, all IBD-discordant, plus nine German pairs, of which four were IBD-concordant and five were IBD-discordant. Disease-associated traits were sought mainly through comparisons between IBD patients and their genetically identical healthy co-twins within discordant pairs. Each individual had, on average, about 151 000 unique TCRalpha sequences and 181 000 unique TCRbeta sequences available for analysis. Findings and caveats that apply to the study as a whole: Because patients were on differing immunosuppressive treatments, the repertoires may have picked up extra background noise and inter-individual variability. The analysis was unable to tell different T cell subtypes apart. TCRbeta repertoire diversity, by inverse Simpson index, was decreased in IBD patients compared with their healthy co-twins. Concordant and discordant twins showed no difference in repertoire similarity, possibly because of limited statistical power. The results gave no support for a single strong signal or clonotype linked to IBD. Compared with healthy twins, IBD patients had fewer clonotypes in common with other individuals, a difference most pronounced in patients showing signs of disease activity.

A roughly 2.6 ml peripheral blood sample was drawn into PAXgene tubes per donor and stored at -80°C. Total RNA was isolated from whole blood with the PAXgene blood miRNA kit on an automated QIAcube, without T cell sorting. Peripheral blood from monozygotic twin pairs concordant or discordant for inflammatory bowel disease was subjected to deep TCRalpha and TCRbeta repertoire profiling with unique molecular barcoding. Smoking habits were recorded for all twin pairs, with individuals classified as current, former or never smokers. The library was generated by 5' RACE. For each TCR library, roughly 3,600 ng of total RNA was used. For each sample, cDNA synthesis was carried out in eight separate reactions using SMARTScribe reverse transcriptase. During cDNA synthesis, unique molecular identifiers containing a 6-nucleotide sample barcode were introduced by template switching. Amplification of TCRalpha and TCRbeta cDNA involved two nested PCRs of around 15 and 9 cycles, and each PCR was followed by bead purification. Before amplification, the cDNA was treated with uracil DNA-glycosylase and purified using the QIAquick PCR purification kit. In the second PCR, Illumina TruSeq-compatible adapters and sample-specific barcodes were added. Library quality and concentration were assessed using TapeStation and Qubit, and approximately 5 ng of each library was pooled. Sequencing of the pooled libraries was done on an Illumina HiSeq2500 single-index Rapid Run using custom sequencing primers and 2 x 100 bp reads. The authors' analysis ran thus. MiGEC version 1.2.6 was used for UMI-based consensus assembly, which corrected PCR and sequencing errors. V(D)J alignment, clonotype assembly and CDR3 extraction were performed with MiXCR version 2.1.1. Gene usage, clonotype sharing and MAIT/NKT TCR abundance were normalised by analysing the top 1000, 10 000 and 20 000 clonotypes per sample. Diversity was computed as the inverse Simpson index with the vegan R package after downsampling to 27 000 UMIs. Statistical testing used paired Mann-Whitney U tests on the discordant twin pairs and applied Benjamini-Hochberg correction for multiple testing. After the reads were reprocessed by TCRdb, one entry was made per CDR3 protein sequence, with no DNA. The V and J calls, along with clone size, are taken from TCRdb and not from the paper's own processing. The sample's table covers approximately 380,000 distinct CDR3 sequences. In total, the top ten clones hold 2% to 3% of the sample.

The CDR3 has 13 amino acids, counting the end cysteine and phenylalanine. The coding DNA is unavailable. The germline V gene gives CDR1 as MNHEY and CDR2 as SVGAGI. The TCR was taken from a human donor with ulcerative colitis or Crohn's disease, or a healthy co-twin of an affected twin (not recorded which). The rearranged segments are TRBV6-5 and TRBJ2-7. What was sequenced was blood. The CDR3 loop reads CASSYLLGYEQYF.